This T cell receptor (beta chain) was recorded in a study of CD8 T cells in ankylosing spondylitis. This clonotype was counted between two and nine times. As yet, its antigen is unknown. This CDR3 is built from 16 residues. Germline V gene data show CDR1 as SEHNR and CDR2 as FQNEAQ (reference sequence). The germline V and J ends were trimmed by 5 bases and 4 bases, with 18 bases remaining between them. Findings and caveats of the study: A TCR beta motif made of eight highly homologous variants seemed typical of ankylosing spondylitis blood.

TCRdb ran MiXCR on the 5' RACE reads and lists one entry per CDR3 protein. The profile covers some 200,000 distinct CDR3 sequences, with 9.5% to 15% appearing a single time and about 17% taken by the ten largest. The source is a male donor with ankylosing spondylitis or in good health (not recorded which). The source material was blood, either unsorted or a sorted T cell fraction (not recorded which). The chain combines TRBV7-9 with TRBJ2-1; weak D call: TRBD2 (6 bases). CDR3 sequence: CASSPGAGTVYNEQFF. For the CDR3, the DNA is TGTGCCAGCAGCCCTGGGGCGGGAACAGTGTACAATGAGCAGTTCTTC.